This T cell receptor (beta chain) was recovered during a study of long-term antiretroviral therapy in people with HIV. Findings of the study overall: In samples taken after ART, diversity increased but remained below transplant donor control levels.

Everyone in the study who had HIV was treated in the United States. A remark on this clone: Its matching antigen is unknown.

Researchers report immunoSEQ v3.0 was run at survey level. Assay: immunoSEQ multiplex PCR; the TCRdb copy retains only in-frame clones and omits some. The sample lists about 25,000 clones, roughly 80% occurring once. This CDR3 is built from 13 residues. Trimming cost V 5 bases and J 2 bases, with 9 bases left between them. Per germline, CDR1 MNHEY and CDR2 SMNVEV (reference sequence). The rearrangement joins TRBV27 to TRBJ1-2; possibly TRBD1 for D (5 bases). This TCR was recovered from a man aged 25 to 40 with HIV. The source material was unsorted PBMCs, sampled 4.4 years after starting antiretroviral therapy. CDR3 sequence (DNA): TGTGCCAGCAGTAAACAGGTCAACTATGGCTACACCTTC. Its translation: CASSKQVNYGYTF.